A selection of T cell receptor beta chains follows, all from one sample in a study of blood T cell repertoires in COVID-19. The assay was immunoSEQ multiplex PCR, and TCRdb's table has in-frame clones only and misses some. This sample carries approximately 54,000 clones, about 84% of them seen once, and the ten largest clones take 14% to 15%. The material sequenced was peripheral blood. Receptors were obtained from a human donor in a cohort sampled during active COVID-19. The CDR3 runs from the conserved cysteine through the conserved F or W. A D gene is named only where the DNA matches it firmly. Clone size, where shown, is once, few, many, or a class for clones that have expanded.

d_call,j_call,clone_size,v_call,cdr3_nt,cdr3_aa
NA,TRBJ2-2,NA,TRBV7-3,TGTGCCAGCAGCTTACCCCGACAGGAGAACACCGGGGAGCTGTTTTTT,CASSLPRQENTGELFF
TRBD2,TRBJ2-1,NA,TRBV11-2,TGTGCCAGCAGCTTTGGCCGGGGGGGGGAGCAGTTCTTC,CASSFGRGGEQFF
NA,TRBJ1-6,NA,TRBV7-2,TGTGCCAGCAGCCTGGACGGACTGGGATCACCCCTCCACTTT,CASSLDGLGSPLHF
NA,TRBJ2-1,NA,TRBV5-1,TGCGCCAGCAGCTCCCTACGGGGGAGTGACAATGAGCAGTTCTTC,CASSSLRGSDNEQFF
NA,TRBJ1-2,NA,TRBV7-8,TGTGCCAGCAGCCCGCGGGGGGGGGACATATCTAACTATGGCTACACCTTC,CASSPRGGDISNYGYTF
NA,TRBJ2-7,NA,TRBV7-2,TGTGCCAGCAGCTTAGGCCAGCGATCGGGAGAGCAGTACTTC,CASSLGQRSGEQYF
NA,TRBJ1-5,few,TRBV11-2,TGTGCCAGCAGAGAGGGGGGGGTAGGCAATCAGCCCCAGCATTTT,CASREGGVGNQPQHF
TRBD2,TRBJ2-7,NA,TRBV7-2,TGTGCCAGCAGCTTATCTAGCGGAGGGGACTACGAGCAGTACTTC,CASSLSSGGDYEQYF
NA,TRBJ1-5,NA,TRBV5-8,TGTGCCAGCAGCCCACGGAGCGATAAGCCCCAGCATTTT,CASSPRSDKPQHF
TRBD2,TRBJ2-2,NA,TRBV4-3,TGCGCCAGCAGCCAGGGACTAGCCCCGAACACCGGGGAGCTGTTTTTT,CASSQGLAPNTGELFF
NA,TRBJ1-3,few,TRBV2,TGTGCCAGCAGTAAGGGAGCCTCTGGAAACACCATATATTTT,CASSKGASGNTIYF
TRBD2,TRBJ2-7,NA,TRBV3-1/TRBV3-2,TGTGCCAGCAGCCGCGGACTAGCGGGGACCTACGAGCAGTACTTC,CASSRGLAGTYEQYF
NA,TRBJ1-2,NA,TRBV6-2/TRBV6-3,TGTGCCAGCAGTCAACTGCCCCGTTTCTATGGCTACACCTTC,CASSQLPRFYGYTF
TRBD2,TRBJ2-1,NA,TRBV4-3,TGCGCCAGCAGCCAAGAGGCAGCGGGGGGCTACCGACAACTACGATACAATGAGCAGTTCTTC,CASSQEAAGGYRQLRYNEQFF
NA,TRBJ2-2,NA,TRBV9,TGTGCCAGCAGCGTAATCGCGGGCAACACCGGGGAGCTGTTTTTT,CASSVIAGNTGELFF
NA,TRBJ2-2,once,TRBV7-9,TGTGCCAGCAGCTTAGGGCAGACGAACACCGGGGAGCTGTTTTTT,CASSLGQTNTGELFF
NA,TRBJ2-2,once,TRBV9,TGTGCCAGCACGTGGAGAACCGGGGAGCTGTTTTTT,CASTWRTGELFF
NA,TRBJ1-4,NA,TRBV3-1/TRBV3-2,TGTGCCAGCAGCCTCGACGGGGGTAGTGAAAAACTGTTTTTT,CASSLDGGSEKLFF
TRBD1,TRBJ2-4,NA,TRBV27,TGTGCCAGTTTAGGACAGGGAGGCATTCAGTACTTC,CASLGQGGIQYF